Ten or more counts support the clone carrying this T cell receptor (beta chain). Antigen unknown. The data were obtained in a study of T cells in Graves' hyperthyroidism and ophthalmopathy. Study as a whole: Pretreatment peripheral blood was obtained at initial diagnosis.

Researchers barred patients who had uncontrolled infection, other autoimmune disease, pregnancy or lactation. Between the trimmed V and J ends, which lost 5 bases and 3 bases, there was a span of 14 bases. The CDR3 consists of 14 residues. CDR1 is SNHLY, CDR2 FYNNEI, per germline. TCR beta CDR3 region amplification was performed from RNA transcripts. RT-PCR in the first round (using the HTBI primer set) targeted the TCR CDR3. TCRdb processed the multiplex PCR reads anew with MiXCR; each CDR3 protein has one entry. The table includes fewer than 900,000 distinct CDR3 sequences, over 15% detected once. Regarding the study as a whole: Among clonotypes expanded in thyroid above 0.001, most were also found in blood.

Input material: blood. The receptor was derived from a man aged 18 to 29 with Graves' hyperthyroidism. The chain recombines TRBV2 with TRBJ2-7, with D perhaps given as TRBD1 or TRBD2 (5 bases each). In DNA, the CDR3 is TGTGCCAGCAGTCTCCGGGACCTTGGCTACGAGCAGTACTTC. Translated: CASSLRDLGYEQYF.